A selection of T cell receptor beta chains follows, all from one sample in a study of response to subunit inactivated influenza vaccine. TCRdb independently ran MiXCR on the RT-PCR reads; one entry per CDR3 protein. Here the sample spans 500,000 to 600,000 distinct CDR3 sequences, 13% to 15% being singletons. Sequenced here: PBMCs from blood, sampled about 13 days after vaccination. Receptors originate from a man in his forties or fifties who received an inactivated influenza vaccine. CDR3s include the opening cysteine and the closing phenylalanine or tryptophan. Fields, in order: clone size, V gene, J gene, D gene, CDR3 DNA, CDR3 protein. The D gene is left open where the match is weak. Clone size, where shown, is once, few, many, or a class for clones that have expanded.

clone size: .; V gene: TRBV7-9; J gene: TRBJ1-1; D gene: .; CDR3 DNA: TGTGCCAGCAGCTTAGGGTTCACAGGGACCACTGAAGCTTTCTTT; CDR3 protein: CASSLGFTGTTEAFF
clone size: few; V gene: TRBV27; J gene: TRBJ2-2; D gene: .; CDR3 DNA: TGTGCCAGCAGTCAAACTAACTCTAACACCGGGGAGCTGTTTTTT; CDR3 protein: CASSQTNSNTGELFF
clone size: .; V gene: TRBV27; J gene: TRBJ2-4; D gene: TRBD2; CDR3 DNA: TGTGCCAGCCCGTCGGGGGGAAACATTCAGTACTTC; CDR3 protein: CASPSGGNIQYF
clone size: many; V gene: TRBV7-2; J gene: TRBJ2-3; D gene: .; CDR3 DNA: TGTGCCAGCAGCTTATCGGCCACAGATACGCAGTATTTT; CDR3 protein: CASSLSATDTQYF
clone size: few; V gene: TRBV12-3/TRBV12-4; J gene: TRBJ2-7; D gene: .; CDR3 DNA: TGTGCCAGCAGTGTAGCTAGCTCCTACGAGCAGTACTTC; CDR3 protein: CASSVASSYEQYF
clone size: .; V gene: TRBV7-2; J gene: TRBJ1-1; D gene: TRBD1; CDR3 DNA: TGTGCCAGCAGCCTAGGCCATGGGACAGGGGCTGGGACTGAAGCTTTCTTT; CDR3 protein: CASSLGHGTGAGTEAFF
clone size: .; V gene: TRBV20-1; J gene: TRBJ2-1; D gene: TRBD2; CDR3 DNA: TGCAGTGCTCCGCCTGGGCCGGGACTAATGTTCTTC; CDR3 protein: CSAPPGPGLMFF
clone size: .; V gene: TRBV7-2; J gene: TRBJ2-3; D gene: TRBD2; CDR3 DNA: TGTGCCAGCAGCTTAGCGGGGAGCGGGAGGGTAAAAGATACGCAGTATTTT; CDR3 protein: CASSLAGSGRVKDTQYF
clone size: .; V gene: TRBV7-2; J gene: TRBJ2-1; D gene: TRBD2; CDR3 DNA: TGTGCCAGCAGCACCAGCGGGGTTTCCTACAATGAGCAGTTCTTC; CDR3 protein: CASSTSGVSYNEQFF
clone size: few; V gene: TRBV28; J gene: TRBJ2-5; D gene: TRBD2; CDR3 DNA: TGTGCCAGCAGTCGGGCGGGGACTAGCGGGACTCGAGAGACCCAGTACTTC; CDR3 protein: CASSRAGTSGTRETQYF
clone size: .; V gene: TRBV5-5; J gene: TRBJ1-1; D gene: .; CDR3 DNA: TGTGCCAGCAGCAAAGATATGACGCGCTCGAACACTGAAGCTTTCTTT; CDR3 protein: CASSKDMTRSNTEAFF
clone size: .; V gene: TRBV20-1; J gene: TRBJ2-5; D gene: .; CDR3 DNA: TGCAGTGCTATAGTAGGGACCCAAGAGACCCAGTACTTC; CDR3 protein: CSAIVGTQETQYF
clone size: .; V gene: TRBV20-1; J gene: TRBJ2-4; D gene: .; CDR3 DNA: TGCAGTGCCACAACACCTAGACAGCTAGCCAAAAACATTCAGTACTTC; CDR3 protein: CSATTPRQLAKNIQYF
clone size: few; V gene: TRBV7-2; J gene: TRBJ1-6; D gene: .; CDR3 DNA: TGTGCCAGCAGCTTACTTTATTCACCCCTCCACTTT; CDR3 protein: CASSLLYSPLHF
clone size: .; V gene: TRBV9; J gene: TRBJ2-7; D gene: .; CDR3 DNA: TGTGCCAGCAGCGTAGATTTGAAGACCTACGAGCAGTACTTC; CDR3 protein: CASSVDLKTYEQYF
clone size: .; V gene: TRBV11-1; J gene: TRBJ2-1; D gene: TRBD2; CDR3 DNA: TGTGCCAGCAGCTCCGATAGCGGGGGGACCTACAATGAGCAGTTCTTC; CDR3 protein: CASSSDSGGTYNEQFF
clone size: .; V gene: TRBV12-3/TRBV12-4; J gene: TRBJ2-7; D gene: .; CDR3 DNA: TGTGCCAGCACTCGGACGGGGCCTCGCCACGAGCAGTACTTC; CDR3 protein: CASTRTGPRHEQYF
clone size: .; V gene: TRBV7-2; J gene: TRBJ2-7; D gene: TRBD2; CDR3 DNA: TGTGCCAGCAGTTTCCCCGGGACTATCTACGAGCAGTACTTC; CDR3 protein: CASSFPGTIYEQYF
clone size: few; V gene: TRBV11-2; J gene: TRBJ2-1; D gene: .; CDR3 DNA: TGTGCCAGCAGCTTAAACCCCATGAGCTCCTACAATGAGCAGTTCTTC; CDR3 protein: CASSLNPMSSYNEQFF
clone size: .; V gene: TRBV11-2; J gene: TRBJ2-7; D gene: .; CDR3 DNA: TGTGCCAGCAGCTTCCGTCAAGACAGAGCCTACGAGCAGTACTTC; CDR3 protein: CASSFRQDRAYEQYF
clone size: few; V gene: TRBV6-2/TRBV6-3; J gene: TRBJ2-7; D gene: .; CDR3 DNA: .; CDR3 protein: CASTFGAYEQYF
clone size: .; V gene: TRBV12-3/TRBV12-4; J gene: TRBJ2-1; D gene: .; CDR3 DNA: TGTGCCAGCAGTTTAATACACAATGAGCAGTTCTTC; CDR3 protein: CASSLIHNEQFF
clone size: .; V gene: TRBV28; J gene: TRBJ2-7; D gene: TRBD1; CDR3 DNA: TGTGCCAGCAGGGACAGGCCGGGCGAGCAGTACTTC; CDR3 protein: CASRDRPGEQYF